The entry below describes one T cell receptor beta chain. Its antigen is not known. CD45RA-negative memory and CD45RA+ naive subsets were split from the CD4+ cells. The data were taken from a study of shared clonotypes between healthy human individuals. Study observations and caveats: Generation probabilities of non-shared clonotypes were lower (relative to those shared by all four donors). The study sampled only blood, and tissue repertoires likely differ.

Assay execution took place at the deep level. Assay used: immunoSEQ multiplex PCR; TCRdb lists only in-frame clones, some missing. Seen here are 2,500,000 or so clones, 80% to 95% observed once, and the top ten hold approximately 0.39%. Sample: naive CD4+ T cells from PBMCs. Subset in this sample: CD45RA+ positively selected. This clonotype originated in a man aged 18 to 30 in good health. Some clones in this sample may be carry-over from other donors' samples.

This CDR3 reads CASSLWGATSGQPQHF. The CDR3 coding sequence is TGTGCCAGCAGTTTGTGGGGGGCCACATCGGGTCAGCCCCAGCATTTT. The V and J genes are TRBV28 and TRBJ1-5; D might be TRBD1 (6 bases). CDR3 size: 16 residues. Germline assignment: CDR1 MDHEN and CDR2 SYDVKM. V shed 3 bases and J shed 6 bases, with 18 bases lying between them.